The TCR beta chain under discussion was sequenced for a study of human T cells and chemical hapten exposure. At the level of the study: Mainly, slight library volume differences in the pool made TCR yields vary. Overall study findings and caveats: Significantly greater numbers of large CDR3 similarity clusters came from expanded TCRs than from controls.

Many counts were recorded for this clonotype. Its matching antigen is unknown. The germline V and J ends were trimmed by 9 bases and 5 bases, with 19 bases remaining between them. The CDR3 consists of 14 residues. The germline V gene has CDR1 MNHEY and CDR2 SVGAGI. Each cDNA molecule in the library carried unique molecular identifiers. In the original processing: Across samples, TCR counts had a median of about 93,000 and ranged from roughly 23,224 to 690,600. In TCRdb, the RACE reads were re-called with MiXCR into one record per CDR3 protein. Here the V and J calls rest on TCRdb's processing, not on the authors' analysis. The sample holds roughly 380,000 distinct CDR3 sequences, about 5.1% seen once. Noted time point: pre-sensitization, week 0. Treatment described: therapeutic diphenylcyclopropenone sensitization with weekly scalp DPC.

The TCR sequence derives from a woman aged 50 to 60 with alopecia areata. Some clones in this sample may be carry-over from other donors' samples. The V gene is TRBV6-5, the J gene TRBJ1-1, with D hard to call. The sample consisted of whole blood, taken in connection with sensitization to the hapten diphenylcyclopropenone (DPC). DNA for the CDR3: TGTGCCAGTAGATTCCGGGAATGGGATACTGAAGCTTTCTTT. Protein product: CASRFREWDTEAFF.